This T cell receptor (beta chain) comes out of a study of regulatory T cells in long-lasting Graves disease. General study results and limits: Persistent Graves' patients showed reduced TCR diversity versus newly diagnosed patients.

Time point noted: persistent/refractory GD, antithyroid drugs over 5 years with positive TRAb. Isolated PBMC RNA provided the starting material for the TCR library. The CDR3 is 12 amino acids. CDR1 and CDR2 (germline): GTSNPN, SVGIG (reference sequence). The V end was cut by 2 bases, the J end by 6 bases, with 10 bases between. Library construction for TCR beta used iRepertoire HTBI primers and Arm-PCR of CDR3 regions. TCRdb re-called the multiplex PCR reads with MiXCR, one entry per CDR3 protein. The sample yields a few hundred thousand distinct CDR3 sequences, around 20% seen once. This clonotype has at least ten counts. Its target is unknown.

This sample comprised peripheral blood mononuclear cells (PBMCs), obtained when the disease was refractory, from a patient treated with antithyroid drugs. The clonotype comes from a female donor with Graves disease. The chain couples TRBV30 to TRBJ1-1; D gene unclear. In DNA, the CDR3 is TGTGCCTGGAGTCCCCGGGTGGCTGAAGCTTTCTTT. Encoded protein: CAWSPRVAEAFF.